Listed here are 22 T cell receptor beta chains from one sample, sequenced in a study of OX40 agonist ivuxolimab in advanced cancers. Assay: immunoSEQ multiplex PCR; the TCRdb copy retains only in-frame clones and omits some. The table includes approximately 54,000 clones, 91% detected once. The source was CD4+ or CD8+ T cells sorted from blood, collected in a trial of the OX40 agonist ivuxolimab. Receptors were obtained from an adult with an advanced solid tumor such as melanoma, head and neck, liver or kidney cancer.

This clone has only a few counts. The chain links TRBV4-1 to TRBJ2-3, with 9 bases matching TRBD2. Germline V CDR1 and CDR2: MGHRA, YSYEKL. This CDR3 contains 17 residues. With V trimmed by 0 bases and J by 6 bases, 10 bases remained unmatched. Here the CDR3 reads CASSQDPSGAPRDTQYF. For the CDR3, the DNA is TGCGCCAGCAGCCAAGACCCTAGCGGGGCCCCGAGGGATACGCAGTATTTT.

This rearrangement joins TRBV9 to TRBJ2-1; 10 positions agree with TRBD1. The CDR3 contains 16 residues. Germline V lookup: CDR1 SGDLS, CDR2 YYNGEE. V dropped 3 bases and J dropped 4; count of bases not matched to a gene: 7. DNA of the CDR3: TGTGCCAGCAGCGCCCCCGGGGGACAGGGGTACAATGAGCAGTTCTTC. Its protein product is CASSAPGGQGYNEQFF.

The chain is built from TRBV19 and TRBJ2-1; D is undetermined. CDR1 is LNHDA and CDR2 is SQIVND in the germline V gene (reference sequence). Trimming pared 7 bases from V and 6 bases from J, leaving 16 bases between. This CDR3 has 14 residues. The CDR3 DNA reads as TGTGCCAGTACCTCTCGGACGTTCGGCAATGAGCAGTTCTTC. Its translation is CASTSRTFGNEQFF.

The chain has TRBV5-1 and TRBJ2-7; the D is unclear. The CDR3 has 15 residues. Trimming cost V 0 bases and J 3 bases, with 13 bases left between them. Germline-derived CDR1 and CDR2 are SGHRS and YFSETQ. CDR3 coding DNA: TGCGCCAGCAGCTTGGGCGCTACAATAGTCTACGAGCAGTACTTC. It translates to CASSLGATIVYEQYF.

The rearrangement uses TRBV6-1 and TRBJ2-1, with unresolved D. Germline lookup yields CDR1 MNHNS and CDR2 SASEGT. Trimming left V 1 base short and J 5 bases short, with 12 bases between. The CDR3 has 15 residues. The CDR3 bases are TGTGCCAGCAGTGAAGTGAGGACCCCGGACAATGAGCAGTTCTTC. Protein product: CASSEVRTPDNEQFF.

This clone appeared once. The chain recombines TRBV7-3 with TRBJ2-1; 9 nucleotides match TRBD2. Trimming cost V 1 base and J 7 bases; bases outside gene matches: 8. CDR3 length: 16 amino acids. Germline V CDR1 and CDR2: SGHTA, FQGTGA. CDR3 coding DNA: TGTGCCAGCAGCTTAATGCCTAGCGGGATGCCGAATGAGCAGTTCTTC. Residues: CASSLMPSGMPNEQFF. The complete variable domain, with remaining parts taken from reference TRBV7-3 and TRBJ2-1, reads GAGVSQTPSNKVTEKGKYVELRCDPISGHTALYWYRQSLGQGPEFLIYFQGTGAADDSGLPNDRFFAVRPEGSVSTLKIQRTERGDSAVYLCASSLMPSGMPNEQFFGPGTRLTVL.

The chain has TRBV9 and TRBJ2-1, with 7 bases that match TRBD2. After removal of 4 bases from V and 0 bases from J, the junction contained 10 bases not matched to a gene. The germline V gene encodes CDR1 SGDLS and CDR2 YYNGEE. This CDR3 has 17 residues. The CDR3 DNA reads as TGTGCCAGCAGCCTTCGGGACTACCTGAGCTCCTACAATGAGCAGTTCTTC. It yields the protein CASSLRDYLSSYNEQFF. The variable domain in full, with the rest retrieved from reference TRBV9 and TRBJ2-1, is DSGVTQTPKHLITATGQRVTLRCSPRSGDLSVYWYQQSLDQGLQFLIQYYNGEERAKGNILERFSAQQFPDLHSELNLSSLELGDSALYFCASSLRDYLSSYNEQFFGPGTRLTVL.

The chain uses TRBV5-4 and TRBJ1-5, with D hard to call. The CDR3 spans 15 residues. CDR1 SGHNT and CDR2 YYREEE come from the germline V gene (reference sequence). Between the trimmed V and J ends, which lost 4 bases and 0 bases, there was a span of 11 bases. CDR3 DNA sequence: TGTGCCAGCAGCCAGGATCCAGGTAGCAATCAGCCCCAGCATTTT. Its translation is CASSQDPGSNQPQHF.

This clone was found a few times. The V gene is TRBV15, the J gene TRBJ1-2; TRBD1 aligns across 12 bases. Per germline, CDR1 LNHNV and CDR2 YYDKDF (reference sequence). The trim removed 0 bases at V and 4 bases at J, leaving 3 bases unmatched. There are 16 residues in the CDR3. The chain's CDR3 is CATSREGTGGRYGYTF. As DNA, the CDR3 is TGTGCCACCAGCAGAGAAGGGACAGGGGGCCGCTATGGCTACACCTTC.

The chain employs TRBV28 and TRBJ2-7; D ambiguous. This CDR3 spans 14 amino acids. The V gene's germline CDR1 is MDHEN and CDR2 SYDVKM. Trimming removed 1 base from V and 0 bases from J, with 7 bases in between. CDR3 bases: TGTGCCAGCAGTTTATCGGCCGGCTCCTACGAGCAGTACTTC. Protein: CASSLSAGSYEQYF.

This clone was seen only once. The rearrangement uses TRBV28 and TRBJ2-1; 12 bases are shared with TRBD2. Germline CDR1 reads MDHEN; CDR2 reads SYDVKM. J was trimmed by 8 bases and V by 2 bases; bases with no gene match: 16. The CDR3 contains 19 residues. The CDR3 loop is CASSLAPWTLAGGLDEQFF. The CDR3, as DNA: TGTGCCAGCAGTTTAGCCCCCTGGACACTAGCGGGAGGTCTGGATGAGCAGTTCTTC.

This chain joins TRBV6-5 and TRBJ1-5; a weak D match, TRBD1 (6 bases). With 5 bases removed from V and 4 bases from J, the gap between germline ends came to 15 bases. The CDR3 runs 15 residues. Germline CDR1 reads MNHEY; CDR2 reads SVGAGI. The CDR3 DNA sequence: TGTGCCAGCAGTATTACATCGGGGGCGAATCAGCCCCAGCATTTT. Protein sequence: CASSITSGANQPQHF.

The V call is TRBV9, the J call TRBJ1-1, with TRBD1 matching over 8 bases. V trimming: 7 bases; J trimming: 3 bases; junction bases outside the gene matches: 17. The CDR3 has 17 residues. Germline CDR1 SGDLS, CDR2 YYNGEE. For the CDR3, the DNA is TGTGCCAGCTCCTCTTCCATTCCGGGACAGGTGTACACTGAAGCTTTCTTT. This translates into CASSSSIPGQVYTEAFF.

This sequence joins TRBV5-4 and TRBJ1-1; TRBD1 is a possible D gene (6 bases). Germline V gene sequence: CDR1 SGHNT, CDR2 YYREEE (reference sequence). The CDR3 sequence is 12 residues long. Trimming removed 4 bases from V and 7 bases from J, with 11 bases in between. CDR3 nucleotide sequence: TGTGCCAGCAGCCTGGACAGTGATGAAGCTTTCTTT. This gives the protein CASSLDSDEAFF.

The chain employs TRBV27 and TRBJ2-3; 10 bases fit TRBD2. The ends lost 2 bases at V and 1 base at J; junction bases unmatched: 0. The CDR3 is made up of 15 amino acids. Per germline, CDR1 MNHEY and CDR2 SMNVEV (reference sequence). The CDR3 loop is CASSLTSGGTDTQYF. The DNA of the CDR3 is TGTGCCAGCAGTTTAACTAGCGGGGGCACAGATACGCAGTATTTT.

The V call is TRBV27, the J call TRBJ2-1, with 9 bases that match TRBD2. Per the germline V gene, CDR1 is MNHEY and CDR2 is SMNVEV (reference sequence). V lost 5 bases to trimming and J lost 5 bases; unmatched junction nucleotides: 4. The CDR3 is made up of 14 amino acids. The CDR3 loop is CASSMSSGNNEQFF. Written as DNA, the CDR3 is TGTGCCAGCAGTATGTCTAGCGGGAACAATGAGCAGTTCTTC.

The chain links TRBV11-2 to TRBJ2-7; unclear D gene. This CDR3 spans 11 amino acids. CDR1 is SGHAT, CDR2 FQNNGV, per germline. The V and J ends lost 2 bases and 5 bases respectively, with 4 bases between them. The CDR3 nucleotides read TGTGCCAGCAGCTTAAGCGACGAGCAGTACTTC. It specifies CASSLSDEQYF. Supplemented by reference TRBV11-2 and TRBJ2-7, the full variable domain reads EAGVAQSPRYKIIEKRQSVAFWCNPISGHATLYWYQQILGQGPKLLIQFQNNGVVDDSQLPKDRFSAERLKGVDSTLKIQPAKLEDSAVYLCASSLSDEQYFGPGTRLTVT.

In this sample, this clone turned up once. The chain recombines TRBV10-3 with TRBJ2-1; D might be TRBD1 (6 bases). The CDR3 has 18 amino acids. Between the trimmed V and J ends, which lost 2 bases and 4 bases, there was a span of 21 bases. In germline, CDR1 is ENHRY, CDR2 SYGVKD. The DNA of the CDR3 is TGTGCCATCAGTGAGCCTATAGGGACGGCAGGGGAGTACAATGAGCAGTTCTTC. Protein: CAISEPIGTAGEYNEQFF.

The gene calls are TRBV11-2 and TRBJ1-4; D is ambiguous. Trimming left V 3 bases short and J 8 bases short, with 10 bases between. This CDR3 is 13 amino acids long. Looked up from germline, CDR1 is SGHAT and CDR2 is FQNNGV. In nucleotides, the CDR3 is TGTGCCAGCAGCTTGACACCGGAAGAAAAACTGTTTTTT. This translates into CASSLTPEEKLFF.

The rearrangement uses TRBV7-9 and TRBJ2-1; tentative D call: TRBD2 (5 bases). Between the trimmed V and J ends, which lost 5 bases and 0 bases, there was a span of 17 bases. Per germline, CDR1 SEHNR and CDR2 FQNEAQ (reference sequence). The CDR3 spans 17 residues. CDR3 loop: CASSPSLGRSSYNEQFF. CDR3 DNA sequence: TGTGCCAGCAGCCCCTCGTTGGGGAGAAGCTCCTACAATGAGCAGTTCTTC.

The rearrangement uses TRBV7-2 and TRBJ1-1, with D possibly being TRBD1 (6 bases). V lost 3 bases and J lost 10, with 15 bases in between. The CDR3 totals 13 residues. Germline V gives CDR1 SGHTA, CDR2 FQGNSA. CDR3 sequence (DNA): TGTGCCAGCAGCTTCCTAACAGGGTGGGGAGCTTTCTTT. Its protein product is CASSFLTGWGAFF.

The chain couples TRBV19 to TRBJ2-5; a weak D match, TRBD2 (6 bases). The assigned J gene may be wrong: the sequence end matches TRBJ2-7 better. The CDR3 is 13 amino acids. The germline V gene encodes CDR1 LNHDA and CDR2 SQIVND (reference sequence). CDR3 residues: CASSIVPGGEQYF. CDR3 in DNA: TGTGCCAGTAGTATAGTTCCCGGGGGCGAGCAGTACTTC.